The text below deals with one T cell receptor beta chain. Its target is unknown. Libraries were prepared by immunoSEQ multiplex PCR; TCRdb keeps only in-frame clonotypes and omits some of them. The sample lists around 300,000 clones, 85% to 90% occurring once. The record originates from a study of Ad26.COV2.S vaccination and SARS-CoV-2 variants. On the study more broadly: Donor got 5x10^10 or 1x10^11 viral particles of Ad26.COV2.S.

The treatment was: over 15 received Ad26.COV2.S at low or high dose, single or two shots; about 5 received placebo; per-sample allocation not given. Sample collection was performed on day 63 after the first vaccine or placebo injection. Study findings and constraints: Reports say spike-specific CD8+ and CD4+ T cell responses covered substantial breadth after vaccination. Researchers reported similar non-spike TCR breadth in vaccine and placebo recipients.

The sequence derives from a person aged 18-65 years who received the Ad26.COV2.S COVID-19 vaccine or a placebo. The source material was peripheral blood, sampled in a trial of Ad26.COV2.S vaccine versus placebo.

CDR3 nucleotides: TGTGCCAGCAGCTTAGGCCAAGGGTCCCCCAACACTGAAGCTTTCTTT. Translation gives CASSLGQGSPNTEAFF. V is TRBV7-9 and J is TRBJ1-1; no reliable D call. Germline lookup yields CDR1 SEHNR and CDR2 FQNEAQ (reference sequence). Trimming removed 1 base from V and 2 bases from J, with 14 bases in between. CDR3 size: 16 residues.